A selection of T cell receptor beta chains follows, all from one sample in a study of cytomegalovirus exposure and HLA in healthy donors. Here immunoSEQ multiplex PCR was the method, and the copy in TCRdb shows in-frame clones only, minus some. There are about 140,000 clones in the sample, with 0.96% held by the top ten. Sequenced sample: PBMCs. These receptors all come from a male donor in good health and CMV-seronegative. CDR3s include the opening cysteine and the closing phenylalanine or tryptophan. Each record gives: D gene, V gene, J gene, CDR3 protein, CDR3 DNA. A D gene is named only where the DNA matches it firmly.

>-|TRBV28|TRBJ1-4
CASSWGRDNEKLFF
TGTGCCAGCAGCTGGGGGAGGGATAATGAAAAACTGTTTTTT
>TRBD2|TRBV9|TRBJ2-7
CASSEGLAGDEQYF
TGTGCCAGCTCCGAGGGACTAGCGGGAGACGAGCAGTACTTC
>-|TRBV10-3|TRBJ1-5
CATAEGREGQPQHF
TGTGCCACCGCCGAAGGCAGGGAGGGTCAGCCCCAGCATTTT
>-|TRBV25-1|TRBJ1-1
CASSVDREAFF
TGTGCCAGCAGTGTCGACAGAGAAGCTTTCTTT
>-|TRBV30|TRBJ1-3
CAWSSSSGNTIYF
TGTGCCTGGAGTTCCTCCTCTGGAAACACCATATATTTT
>TRBD1|TRBV18|TRBJ1-2
CASSPGQGNGYTF
TGTGCCAGCTCACCGGGACAGGGTAATGGCTACACCTTC
>TRBD2|TRBV4-2|TRBJ2-5
CASSQGDGGVQETQYF
TGTGCCAGCAGCCAAGGCGACGGGGGGGTTCAAGAGACCCAGTACTTC
>-|TRBV7-2|TRBJ1-1
CASSLSPGLGKAEAFF
TGTGCCAGCAGCCTTTCACCGGGATTGGGTAAAGCGGAAGCTTTCTTT
>TRBD1|TRBV7-9|TRBJ2-7
CASSPTGQGTYEQYF
TGTGCCAGCAGCCCCACGGGACAGGGTACCTACGAGCAGTACTTC
>-|TRBV29-1|TRBJ1-1
CSVFREDWPEAFF
TGCAGCGTATTCAGAGAGGATTGGCCTGAAGCTTTCTTT
>TRBD1|TRBV5-1|TRBJ2-7
CASSGMTGGFDEQYF
TGCGCCAGCAGCGGTATGACAGGGGGCTTCGACGAGCAGTACTTC
>-|TRBV30|TRBJ2-2
CAWSTRSLGELFF
TGTGCCTGGAGTACGCGGTCGCTCGGGGAGCTGTTTTTT
>TRBD1|TRBV28|TRBJ2-5
CASSSPGGLETQYF
TGTGCCAGCAGTTCGCCAGGGGGTCTAGAGACCCAGTACTTC
>TRBD2|TRBV29-1|TRBJ2-1
CSTWTSTQFF
TGCAGCACCTGGACTAGTACACAGTTCTTC
>TRBD1|TRBV28|TRBJ1-1
CASSLGQPYTEAFF
TGTGCCAGCAGTTTGGGACAGCCATACACTGAAGCTTTCTTT
>-|TRBV15|TRBJ2-7
CATSRDSSYEQYF
TGTGCCACCAGCAGGGACAGCTCCTACGAGCAGTACTTC
>-|TRBV30|TRBJ1-1
CAWKGEDTEAFF
TGTGCCTGGAAGGGGGAAGACACTGAAGCTTTCTTT
>-|TRBV5-4|TRBJ2-7
CASSIGNEYEQYF
TGTGCCAGCAGCATCGGGAACGAGTACGAGCAGTACTTC
>TRBD2|TRBV27|TRBJ2-7
CASSSTGGLPYEQYF
TGTGCCAGCAGTTCTACGGGGGGGCTCCCCTACGAGCAGTACTTC
>TRBD1|TRBV11-3|TRBJ2-7
CASSSRDRDEQYF
TGTGCCAGCAGCTCCCGGGACAGGGACGAGCAGTACTTC
>TRBD1|TRBV5-1|TRBJ1-6
CASRSRDRDRKTNSPLHF
TGCGCCAGCAGGTCCCGGGACAGGGATCGCAAGACGAATTCACCCCTCCACTTT
>TRBD2|TRBV4-2|TRBJ2-7
CASSGGYEQYF
TGTGCCAGCTCGGGGGGGTACGAGCAGTACTTC
>TRBD1|TRBV7-9|TRBJ1-2
CASSSGTGSNYGYTF
TGTGCCAGCAGCTCCGGGACAGGATCTAACTATGGCTACACCTTC
>TRBD1|TRBV11-3|TRBJ2-1
CASSLGGQGYDEQFF
TGTGCCAGCAGCTTGGGGGGACAGGGGTACGATGAGCAGTTCTTC
>TRBD2|TRBV9|TRBJ2-7
CASSAGTSSVYEQYF
TGTGCCAGCAGCGCCGGGACTAGCAGTGTCTACGAGCAGTACTTC
>TRBD2|TRBV30|TRBJ2-5
CAWSVQKRGGEETQYF
TGTGCCTGGAGTGTACAGAAGCGGGGAGGGGAAGAGACCCAGTACTTC
>TRBD1|TRBV6-5|TRBJ1-5
CASSYLGTGGPQHF
TGTGCCAGCAGTTACCTAGGGACAGGGGGGCCCCAGCATTTT
>-|TRBV5-8|TRBJ1-6
CASSLRGNSPLHF
TGTGCCAGCAGCTTGCGAGGGAATTCACCCCTCCACTTT
>-|TRBV30|TRBJ2-7
CAWSGGTGLYEQYF
TGTGCCTGGAGTGGGGGTACAGGGCTCTACGAGCAGTACTTC
>-|TRBV5-1|TRBJ1-1
CASSWKGGEAEAFF
TGCGCCAGCAGCTGGAAAGGGGGGGAGGCTGAAGCTTTCTTT
>TRBD1|TRBV27|TRBJ1-1
CASSFYLPGGGSEAFF
TGTGCCAGCAGTTTTTATCTTCCAGGGGGCGGGTCTGAAGCTTTCTTT
>TRBD1|TRBV7-8|TRBJ1-3
CASSLRQGSYGNTIYF
TGTGCCAGCAGCCTACGACAGGGAAGTTACGGAAACACCATATATTTT
>TRBD2|TRBV27|TRBJ2-1
CASSLAAGGFGNEQFF
TGTGCCAGCAGTTTAGCAGCGGGAGGCTTCGGGAATGAGCAGTTCTTC
>TRBD2|TRBV29-1|TRBJ2-1
CSGGRGANEQFF
TGCAGCGGGGGGAGGGGCGCGAATGAGCAGTTCTTC
>-|TRBV5-1|TRBJ1-2
CASSSQGGYGYTF
TGCGCCAGCAGCTCGCAGGGAGGCTATGGCTACACCTTC
>TRBD1|TRBV28|TRBJ1-5
CASSLWTGGGGVQPQHF
TGTGCCAGCAGTTTATGGACAGGGGGCGGGGGGGTTCAGCCCCAGCATTTT
>TRBD2|TRBV5-1|TRBJ2-7
CASSSLAGPSYEQYF
TGCGCCAGCAGCTCACTAGCGGGGCCTTCCTACGAGCAGTACTTC
>TRBD2|TRBV11-3|TRBJ2-3
CASSPGRLAGTDTQYF
TGTGCCAGCAGCCCCGGTAGACTAGCGGGAACCGATACGCAGTATTTT
>-|TRBV2|TRBJ1-2
CASGGTGRGGYTF
TGTGCCAGCGGTGGGACTGGGAGAGGTGGCTACACCTTC
>-|TRBV5-6|TRBJ2-7
CASSLLDNEQYF
TGTGCCAGCAGCTTGTTGGACAACGAGCAGTACTTC